Listed below are T cell receptor beta chains from one sample, sequenced in a study of blood T cell repertoires in COVID-19. The data were produced by immunoSEQ multiplex PCR, yet TCRdb's version contains in-frame clones alone and is incomplete. The sample includes roughly 380,000 clones, 70% to 90% seen only once; the top ten take roughly 1.5%. The sequencing sample was made of peripheral blood. The receptors here all came from a woman aged 40 to 55 with COVID-19, enrolled during active disease. Both conserved end residues are trimmed from each CDR3. Fields, in order: J gene, V gene, CDR3 protein.

TRBJ1-1,TRBV7-3,ASSLTGGDTEAF
TRBJ1-1,TRBV6-5,ASSYLGRMNTEAF
TRBJ1-5,TRBV6-6,ASTETGGHQPQH
TRBJ1-5,TRBV10-3,AIRPGWDQPQH
TRBJ1-4,TRBV7-9,ASSSRTGGNEKLF
TRBJ2-1,TRBV9,ASSGDGLVLDEQF
TRBJ1-2,TRBV4-3,ASSLHRDRSNYGYT
TRBJ1-2,TRBV7-2,ASSPRRSQGGYGYT
TRBJ1-1,TRBV11-1,ASSRGTLGAF
TRBJ1-1,TRBV11-3,ASSFRGNTEAF
TRBJ1-5,TRBV13,ASSFGDQPQH
TRBJ2-2,TRBV30,AWSLTRGTGELF
TRBJ2-1,TRBV2,ASSAREGYNEQF
TRBJ2-3,TRBV6-6,ASSPGGSQNTQY
TRBJ1-2,TRBV11-2,ASSLDLGQGGNYGYT
TRBJ1-2,TRBV28,ASRPATGVGGYT
TRBJ2-3,TRBV24-1,ATSDLGPGRIPDTQY